These T cell receptor beta chains were read from a single sample in a study of CD8+ T cells in alopecia areata. Sequencing was performed with immunoSEQ multiplex PCR; in TCRdb, only in-frame clones are kept and a portion is missing. This table holds under 250,000 clones, around 62% found once. Source: CD4+ T cells sorted from blood, taken at week 0. The receptors shown here come from a human donor with alopecia areata. The CDR3 runs from the conserved cysteine through the conserved F or W. A D gene is named only where the DNA matches it firmly. Not all rows give a size; the values are once, few, many and, for expanded clones, a class.

D: .; J: TRBJ2-6; size: few; V: TRBV7-9; DNA: TGTGCCAGCAGCCAACAGGGCTCTGGGGCCAACGTCCTGACTTTC; CDR3: CASSQQGSGANVLTF
D: .; J: TRBJ2-7; size: .; V: TRBV5-6; DNA: TGTGCCAGCACGCAGAGCTATACCTACGAGCAGTACTTC; CDR3: CASTQSYTYEQYF
D: .; J: TRBJ2-2; size: .; V: TRBV2; DNA: TGTGCCAGCAGCCCCACCGGGGAGCTGTTTTTT; CDR3: CASSPTGELFF
D: TRBD1; J: TRBJ2-7; size: .; V: TRBV6-5; DNA: TGTGCCAGCAGACAGGGGACCTACGAGCAGTACTTC; CDR3: CASRQGTYEQYF
D: TRBD2; J: TRBJ2-5; size: .; V: TRBV7-9; DNA: TGTGCCAGCAGCTTCGAACTAGCGGGAGGGGGGACCCAGTACTTC; CDR3: CASSFELAGGGTQYF
D: .; J: TRBJ2-3; size: .; V: TRBV5-6; DNA: TGTGCCAGCAGGGGATACCCAGATACGCAGTATTTT; CDR3: CASRGYPDTQYF
D: .; J: TRBJ1-5; size: .; V: TRBV4-1; DNA: TGCGCCAGCAGCCAGGTTGGTAAGCCCCAGCATTTT; CDR3: CASSQVGKPQHF
D: TRBD2; J: TRBJ2-7; size: .; V: TRBV4-2; DNA: TGTGCCAGCAGCGGCGGGAGGTCCCCCTACGAGCAGTACTTC; CDR3: CASSGGRSPYEQYF
D: .; J: TRBJ1-2; size: .; V: TRBV30; DNA: TGTGCCTGGAGTGTACCGGGGGTCCCCGCTAACTATGGCTACACCTTC; CDR3: CAWSVPGVPANYGYTF
D: .; J: TRBJ2-7; size: once; V: TRBV7-8; DNA: TGTGCCAGCAGCCCAGGTGGGGAAGCCTACGAGCAGTACTTC; CDR3: CASSPGGEAYEQYF
D: TRBD1; J: TRBJ2-1; size: .; V: TRBV7-2; DNA: TGTGCCAGCAGTCGACAGGGACCCTACAATGAGCAGTTCTTC; CDR3: CASSRQGPYNEQFF
D: .; J: TRBJ1-3; size: .; V: TRBV30; DNA: TGTGCCTGGGGCCGGAGCTCTGGAAACACCATATATTTT; CDR3: CAWGRSSGNTIYF
D: TRBD2; J: TRBJ2-7; size: .; V: TRBV9; DNA: TGTGCCAGCAGCGAACATCATCTAGCGGGGGGTTCCTACGAGCAGTACTTC; CDR3: CASSEHHLAGGSYEQYF
D: TRBD1; J: TRBJ1-1; size: few; V: TRBV27; DNA: TGTGCCAGCAGAAGGGACAGGGGTAATGGGAACACTGAAGCTTTCTTT; CDR3: CASRRDRGNGNTEAFF
D: TRBD2; J: TRBJ2-1; size: few; V: TRBV10-2; DNA: TGCGCCAGCAGTGATCTAGCGGGAGTTTACAATGAGCAGTTCTTC; CDR3: CASSDLAGVYNEQFF
D: TRBD1; J: TRBJ1-3; size: .; V: TRBV11-2; DNA: TGTGCCAGCAGCTTAGGCGGGACAGGGCACACCATATATTTT; CDR3: CASSLGGTGHTIYF
D: TRBD1; J: TRBJ1-2; size: .; V: TRBV18; DNA: TGTGCCAGCTCACTGGGGAGACAGGGAAGTAACTATGGCTACACCTTC; CDR3: CASSLGRQGSNYGYTF
D: TRBD1; J: TRBJ1-2; size: .; V: TRBV23-1; DNA: TGCGCCAGCAGTCCGCGGGACAGGGAGTCCTATGGCTACACCTTC; CDR3: CASSPRDRESYGYTF
D: .; J: TRBJ2-7; size: .; V: TRBV5-4; DNA: TGTGCCAGCAGCTTGTGGGGCTACGAGCAGTACTTC; CDR3: CASSLWGYEQYF
D: .; J: TRBJ1-5; size: .; V: TRBV2; DNA: TGTGCCAGCAGGACGGGTCTCAATCAGCCCCAGCATTTT; CDR3: CASRTGLNQPQHF
D: .; J: TRBJ2-1; size: few; V: TRBV5-4; DNA: TGTGCCAGCAGAGGAGATGAGCAGTTCTTC; CDR3: CASRGDEQFF
D: .; J: TRBJ2-4; size: .; V: TRBV2; DNA: TGTGCCAGCAGTGAGGGGATGGACATTCAGTACTTC; CDR3: CASSEGMDIQYF
D: TRBD1; J: TRBJ1-2; size: .; V: TRBV10-1; DNA: TGCGCCAGCAGTGAAGCAGGGGGCTATGGCTACACCTTC; CDR3: CASSEAGGYGYTF
D: .; J: TRBJ1-2; size: .; V: TRBV5-6; DNA: TGTGCCAGCAGCTTCAGGGATCTTTATGGCTACACCTTC; CDR3: CASSFRDLYGYTF
D: TRBD1; J: TRBJ1-5; size: few; V: TRBV6-1; DNA: TGTGCCAGCAGGCGACAGGGCGATCAGCCCCAGCATTTT; CDR3: CASRRQGDQPQHF
D: TRBD2; J: TRBJ2-1; size: few; V: TRBV2; DNA: TGTGCCACTGGGCTTAGCGGGCGGGATGAGCAGTTCTTC; CDR3: CATGLSGRDEQFF
D: .; J: TRBJ2-5; size: .; V: TRBV5-1; DNA: TGCGCCAGCAGCCCCGTCCAAGGGAGGCAAGAGACCCAGTACTTC; CDR3: CASSPVQGRQETQYF
D: .; J: TRBJ2-7; size: .; V: TRBV30; DNA: TGTGCCCTTACGCCAGACAGACACTACGAGCAGTACTTC; CDR3: CALTPDRHYEQYF
D: .; J: TRBJ1-5; size: few; V: TRBV29-1; DNA: TGCAGCGTTGAGTCAACAGGGAATCAGCCCCAGCATTTT; CDR3: CSVESTGNQPQHF
D: TRBD1; J: TRBJ1-2; size: .; V: TRBV30; DNA: TGTGCCTGGAGTCCCGGGACAGGGCTCTATGGCTACACCTTC; CDR3: CAWSPGTGLYGYTF
D: TRBD1; J: TRBJ1-6; size: .; V: TRBV5-1; DNA: TGCGCCAGCAGCCCGATGACAGGGAATTCACCCCTCCACTTT; CDR3: CASSPMTGNSPLHF
D: TRBD1; J: TRBJ1-2; size: once; V: TRBV7-9; DNA: TGTGCCAGCAGCCCCGACAGGGGTCCCCTCGTCGGCTACACCTTC; CDR3: CASSPDRGPLVGYTF
D: .; J: TRBJ2-6; size: .; V: TRBV30; DNA: TGTGCCTGTCCGTTCTCAGGGGCCAACGTCCTGACTTTC; CDR3: CACPFSGANVLTF
D: TRBD1; J: TRBJ1-3; size: .; V: TRBV14; DNA: TGTGCCAGCAGCCAAATTCAGGGGGCCACTGGAAACACCATATATTTT; CDR3: CASSQIQGATGNTIYF
D: .; J: TRBJ2-6; size: .; V: TRBV7-3; DNA: TGTGCCAGCAGCTTACTTGCAGGCGCTGGGGCCAACGTCCTGACTTTC; CDR3: CASSLLAGAGANVLTF
D: TRBD2; J: TRBJ2-3; size: .; V: TRBV10-3; DNA: TGTGCCATCAGTGAGTCACTAGCGGGGACAGATACGCAGTATTTT; CDR3: CAISESLAGTDTQYF
D: .; J: TRBJ2-3; size: .; V: TRBV29-1; DNA: TGCAGCGTGGGGGGCCGGGAACGGATGGCGCAGTATTTT; CDR3: CSVGGRERMAQYF
D: .; J: TRBJ1-2; size: .; V: TRBV5-6; DNA: TGTGCCAGCAGCCTGGACCGGGACTATGGCTACACCTTC; CDR3: CASSLDRDYGYTF
D: TRBD1; J: TRBJ1-2; size: .; V: TRBV18; DNA: TGTGCCAGCTCACCGTCTACCGGGACAGCTAAAAACTATGGCTACACCTTC; CDR3: CASSPSTGTAKNYGYTF
D: .; J: TRBJ1-1; size: .; V: TRBV25-1; DNA: TGTGCCAGCAGTGTGCGGGGCCGTATGACTGAAGCTTTCTTT; CDR3: CASSVRGRMTEAFF
D: .; J: TRBJ1-6; size: few; V: TRBV2; DNA: TGTGCCAGCAGTTACGACAGAGTTAATTCACCCCTCCACTTT; CDR3: CASSYDRVNSPLHF
D: TRBD2; J: TRBJ2-7; size: .; V: TRBV29-1; DNA: TGCAGCGTGGCGACTAGCGGCCCCTACGAGCAGTACTTC; CDR3: CSVATSGPYEQYF
D: .; J: TRBJ1-2; size: few; V: TRBV2; DNA: TGTGCCAGCAGTGGGGAACAGCCTAACTATGGCTACACCTTC; CDR3: CASSGEQPNYGYTF
D: .; J: TRBJ1-1; size: few; V: TRBV11-2; DNA: TGTGCCAGCAGCCCCCAGGGGCTCGGGACTGAAGCTTTCTTT; CDR3: CASSPQGLGTEAFF
D: TRBD2; J: TRBJ2-1; size: .; V: TRBV27; DNA: TGTGCCAGCGGAGGGACTAGGCCCAGGAATGAGCAGTTCTTC; CDR3: CASGGTRPRNEQFF
D: .; J: TRBJ2-2; size: .; V: TRBV4-2; DNA: TGTGCCAGCAGCCAGGGGGGCGCGTTGAACACCGGGGAGCTGTTTTTT; CDR3: CASSQGGALNTGELFF
D: .; J: TRBJ1-2; size: .; V: TRBV10-3; DNA: TGTGCCATCAGCACAACAACAGGAAACTATGGCTACACCTTC; CDR3: CAISTTTGNYGYTF
D: .; J: TRBJ2-1; size: once; V: TRBV6-5; DNA: TGTGCCAGCAGTTGGAGAAACCCCTCCTACAATGAGCAGTTCTTC; CDR3: CASSWRNPSYNEQFF
D: TRBD1; J: TRBJ2-6; size: .; V: TRBV5-1; DNA: TGCGCCAGCAGCCCCAGACAGGGAAACTCCGGGGCCAACGTCCTGACTTTC; CDR3: CASSPRQGNSGANVLTF
D: TRBD2; J: TRBJ2-1; size: once; V: TRBV30; DNA: TGTGCCTGGAGTGTACTCAGCGGGAGGCCGGACAATGAGCAGTTCTTC; CDR3: CAWSVLSGRPDNEQFF
D: .; J: TRBJ1-2; size: .; V: TRBV11-2; DNA: TGTGCCAGCAGCCCATTAAGGGGGGCGCGGGGCTATGGCTACACCTTC; CDR3: CASSPLRGARGYGYTF
D: .; J: TRBJ1-2; size: few; V: TRBV29-1; DNA: TGCAGCGTTGAGCACGCAGCAAACTATGGCTACACCTTC; CDR3: CSVEHAANYGYTF
D: .; J: TRBJ1-5; size: .; V: TRBV7-2; DNA: TGTGCCAGCAGCCCCGCAGGGAATCAGCCCCAGCATTTT; CDR3: CASSPAGNQPQHF
D: .; J: TRBJ1-6; size: .; V: TRBV10-1; DNA: TGCGCCAGCAGTGAAGGGGTCAATTCACCCCTCCACTTT; CDR3: CASSEGVNSPLHF
D: .; J: TRBJ2-6; size: .; V: TRBV7-9; DNA: TGTGCCAGCAGCTTAGTATACGGTGGTCGCGGGGCCAACGTCCTGACTTTC; CDR3: CASSLVYGGRGANVLTF
D: TRBD2; J: TRBJ2-1; size: few; V: TRBV19; DNA: TGTGCCAGTAGCCTTACGGGACTAGCGGTAGGAGGCGATGAGCAGTTCTTC; CDR3: CASSLTGLAVGGDEQFF
D: TRBD1; J: TRBJ2-3; size: .; V: TRBV5-1; DNA: TGCGCCAGCAGCCCCAACTCGGGACAGCCTACAGATACGCAGTATTTT; CDR3: CASSPNSGQPTDTQYF
D: TRBD2; J: TRBJ2-1; size: .; V: TRBV6-5; DNA: TGTGCCAGCAGTACTAGCGGCTCCTACAATGAGCAGTTCTTC; CDR3: CASSTSGSYNEQFF
D: .; J: TRBJ2-1; size: .; V: TRBV29-1; DNA: TGCAGCGTTGGGGGACTGGCCAACAATGAGCAGTTCTTC; CDR3: CSVGGLANNEQFF